This record concerns one T cell receptor (beta chain) sequence. What it recognizes is unknown. This entry belongs to a study of T cell repertoires in ileal Crohn's disease. Study overall: Approximately 32% were active smokers at surgery; median disease duration was approximately 8.5 years. Study-wide results and limits: Every patient over 26.8% clonality showed endoscopic recurrence. Mucosal expansions were suggested to be mainly CD8 T cells.

Clones were sequenced by immunoSEQ multiplex PCR, and TCRdb holds only the in-frame ones, with some missing. The sample includes 15,000 to 20,000 clones, under 95% of them seen just once. Sequenced: ileal tissue. The TCR sequence derives from an adult with Crohn's disease.

The CDR3 sequence: CASSSWTGKSYGYTF. CDR3 in DNA: TGTGCCAGCAGCAGTTGGACAGGCAAGTCCTATGGCTACACCTTC. The chain recombines TRBV6-1 with TRBJ1-2; the match to TRBD1 covers 7 bases. Losses at the gene ends were 6 bases for V and 4 bases for J; bases not matched to a gene: 11. This CDR3 comprises 15 residues. Germline values: CDR1 MNHNS, CDR2 SASEGT.